One sample yielded the 28 T cell receptor beta chains listed below, sequenced in a study of cytomegalovirus exposure and HLA in healthy donors. Sequencing used immunoSEQ multiplex PCR; TCRdb keeps in-frame clones, though not all of them. This table holds about 150,000 clones, approximately 89% found once. Source material: PBMCs. The receptors here all came from a man aged 18 to 35 in good health and CMV-seronegative.

CDR3 DNA: TGTGCCAGCAGCTTAGATGGCTCAGGGGGCCCGAACACTGAAGCTTTCTTT. It specifies CASSLDGSGGPNTEAFF. V usage is TRBV11-2 and J usage is TRBJ1-1; 8 positions match TRBD1. Germline lookup yields CDR1 SGHAT and CDR2 FQNNGV. The CDR3 contains 17 residues. V gave up 0 bases and J gave up 1 base; unmatched junction bases: 7.

The chain recombines TRBV5-1 with TRBJ2-7; 7 bases fit TRBD1. CDR1 is SGHRS, CDR2 YFSETQ, per germline. After removal of 4 bases from V and 6 bases from J, the junction contained 13 bases not matched to a gene. The CDR3 has 15 residues. In DNA, the CDR3 is TGCGCCAGCAGCCCAGGACAGGAGACATGGAGCGAGCAGTACTTC. It translates to CASSPGQETWSEQYF.

V usage is TRBV5-4 and J usage is TRBJ2-7; D is possibly TRBD2 (6 bases). The CDR3 contains 15 residues. The germline CDR1 and CDR2 sequences are SGHNT and YYREEE (reference sequence). The V end lost 0 bases, the J end lost 7 bases, and 17 bases lay between the germline ends. The CDR3 sequence: CASSLDQDYSREQYF. The DNA for the CDR3 is TGTGCCAGCAGCTTGGATCAGGACTATTCTCGTGAGCAGTACTTC.

The V call is TRBV25-1, the J call TRBJ2-3; D is undetermined. The CDR3 runs 12 residues. The V gene's germline CDR1 is MGHDK and CDR2 SYGVNS. The germline V and J ends were trimmed by 5 bases and 6 bases, with 9 bases remaining between them. CDR3 in amino acids: CASSPVGDTQYF. The CDR3 region has the DNA TGTGCCAGCAGTCCGGTCGGGGATACGCAGTATTTT.

J is TRBJ2-2 and V is TRBV5-1; 9 bases agree with TRBD2. CDR1 SGHRS and CDR2 YFSETQ come from the germline V gene. Trimming at V came to 7 bases and at J to 5 bases, leaving 9 bases not matched to a gene. This CDR3 contains 15 residues. Here the CDR3 DNA reads TGCGCCAGCCTTCTCTTAGCGGGAGTGACCGGGGAGCTGTTTTTT. Encoded protein: CASLLLAGVTGELFF.

The V gene is TRBV9, the J gene TRBJ2-3, with TRBD2 matching over 14 bases. CDR1 and CDR2 (germline): SGDLS, YYNGEE. J gave up 5 bases and V 1 base, and 18 bases lay outside the gene matches. The CDR3 consists of 21 residues. The CDR3, as DNA: TGTGCCAGCAGCGTACGAACCAACACACCGGGACTAGCGGGAGAAGGAGATACGCAGTATTTT. This sequence encodes CASSVRTNTPGLAGEGDTQYF.

This clone was recorded only once. DNA of the CDR3: TGTGCCAGCAGTCATAGCGGGGGAACCTACGAGCAGTACTTC. It translates to CASSHSGGTYEQYF. The chain joins TRBV6-6 to TRBJ2-7; 9 positions match TRBD2. This CDR3 has 14 residues. Germline V CDR1 and CDR2: MNHNY, SVGAGI (reference sequence). The J segment lost 2 bases and the V segment lost 5 bases, leaving 4 bases of the junction unmatched.

This rearrangement joins TRBV6-5 to TRBJ2-1, with 9 bases matching TRBD2. With V trimmed by 2 bases and J by 8 bases, 7 bases remained unmatched. The CDR3 consists of 15 residues. Germline values: CDR1 MNHEY, CDR2 SVGAGI. This CDR3 is CASSYLSGSIDEQFF. In DNA, the CDR3 is TGTGCCAGCAGTTACCTTAGCGGGAGTATCGATGAGCAGTTCTTC.

CDR3 DNA sequence: TGCGCCAGCAGTCGACCCCGGACAGGCTGCTACGAGCAGTACGTC. Translated, it gives CASSRPRTGCYEQYV. The genes are TRBV23-1 and TRBJ2-7; TRBD1 matches at 7 bases. TRBV23-1 is marked as an open reading frame, function uncertain. The CDR3 contains 15 residues. V dropped 4 bases and J dropped 3; count of bases not matched to a gene: 9.

The CDR3 DNA follows: TGTGCCAGCAGCTTGGTACAGGGGGCAGATACGCAGTATTTT. This encodes CASSLVQGADTQYF. V and J are TRBV5-6 and TRBJ2-3; 8 bases agree with TRBD1. This CDR3 is 14 amino acids long. Germline lookup yields CDR1 SGHDT and CDR2 YYEEEE. Trimming at V came to 0 bases and at J to 4 bases, leaving 1 base not matched to a gene. The full variable domain, in which reference TRBV5-6 and TRBJ2-3 provide the parts outside the CDR3, is DAGVTQSPTHLIKTRGQQVTLRCSPKSGHDTVSWYQQALGQGPQFIFQYYEEEERQRGNFPDRFSGHQFPNYSSELNVNALLLGDSALYLCASSLVQGADTQYFGPGTRLTVL.

V usage is TRBV4-1 and J usage is TRBJ2-5; a weak D match, TRBD2 (7 bases). V lost 1 base and J 4 bases, leaving 13 bases between the germline ends. Germline loops: CDR1 MGHRA, CDR2 YSYEKL. This CDR3 comprises 15 residues. For the CDR3, the DNA is TGCGCCAGCAGCCAAGGGGGGGGCCTCGGAGAGACCCAGTACTTC. It encodes CASSQGGGLGETQYF.

This rearrangement joins TRBV2 to TRBJ1-1, with D possibly matching TRBD1 (6 bases). Per the germline V gene, CDR1 is SNHLY and CDR2 is FYNNEI. The CDR3 extends over 13 amino acids. Between the trimmed V and J ends, which lost 10 bases and 4 bases, there was a span of 16 bases. The CDR3 coding sequence is TGTGCCAACAACCCCGGGACACTCACTGAAGCTTTCTTT. Its protein is CANNPGTLTEAFF.

The J gene is TRBJ1-2, the V gene TRBV29-1; maybe TRBD1 (6 bases). Germline V lookup: CDR1 SQVTM, CDR2 ANQGSEA. The CDR3 sequence is 13 residues long. Trimming removed 7 bases from V and 6 bases from J, with 18 bases in between. The CDR3 is CSALLLQGNGYTF. The CDR3 nucleotides read TGCAGCGCTCTCCTCCTACAGGGCAATGGCTACACCTTC.

The chain combines TRBV30 with TRBJ1-3; no definite D call. The V gene lost 4 bases and the J gene lost 0 bases, with 10 bases spanning the gap. The CDR3 has 14 residues. Germline V gene lookup returns CDR1 GTSNPN and CDR2 SVGIG (reference sequence). The CDR3 DNA is TGTGCCTGGAAGGTCCGGGGCTCTGGAAACACCATATATTTT. This translates into CAWKVRGSGNTIYF.

The rearrangement uses TRBV5-6 and TRBJ2-1; 8 bases align to TRBD1. The ends lost 3 bases at V and 5 bases at J; junction bases unmatched: 7. The germline V gene has CDR1 SGHDT and CDR2 YYEEEE. The CDR3 has 15 amino acids. In nucleotides, the CDR3 is TGTGCCAGCAGCTACGGACAGGGTGGTAACAATGAGCAGTTCTTC. As protein: CASSYGQGGNNEQFF.

The rearrangement links TRBV5-1 to TRBJ2-5; 13 bases match TRBD2. This CDR3 comprises 16 residues. V was clipped by 4 bases and J by 1 base; unmatched bases: 4. Germline CDR1 is SGHRS and CDR2 is YFSETQ. CDR3 loop: CASSRGTSGAQETQYF. CDR3 bases: TGCGCCAGCAGCAGGGGGACTAGCGGGGCCCAAGAGACCCAGTACTTC.

This chain connects TRBV10-3 to TRBJ2-1; tentatively, D is TRBD1 (6 bases). Trimming took off 3 bases at V and 3 bases at J, with 9 bases between the two ends. The CDR3 is 14 amino acids. Germline loops: CDR1 ENHRY, CDR2 SYGVKD. The DNA for the CDR3 is TGTGCCATCAGTGAACGGACAGACTACAATGAGCAGTTCTTC. It specifies CAISERTDYNEQFF.

This clone was recorded only once. The rearrangement links TRBV5-1 to TRBJ2-3, with 8 bases matching TRBD1. V gave up 4 bases and J gave up 2 bases; unmatched junction bases: 6. Germline CDR1 is SGHRS and CDR2 is YFSETQ. The CDR3 length is 15 residues. The CDR3 DNA reads as TGCGCCAGCAGCCAGACAGGGGATTACACAGATACGCAGTATTTT. It is translated as CASSQTGDYTDTQYF.

The chain recombines TRBV29-1 with TRBJ2-1, with TRBD2 as a possible D gene (5 bases). Germline V lookup: CDR1 SQVTM, CDR2 ANQGSEA. The CDR3 consists of 15 residues. Trimming removed 4 bases from V and 5 bases from J, with 18 bases in between. CDR3 in amino acids: CSVGLRVTSDNEQFF. DNA for the CDR3: TGCAGCGTTGGACTAAGGGTAACATCTGACAATGAGCAGTTCTTC.

The chain joins TRBV5-1 to TRBJ1-3; TRBD1 matches 7 bases. There are 16 residues in the CDR3. Germline CDR1 is SGHRS and CDR2 is YFSETQ. V lost 3 bases, J lost 1 base, and 7 bases stayed unmatched. The CDR3 reads CASSSRTGVSGNTIYF. As DNA, the CDR3 is TGCGCCAGCAGCTCACGGACAGGCGTATCTGGAAACACCATATATTTT. Variable domain in full (rest from reference TRBV5-1 and TRBJ1-3): KAGVTQTPRYLIKTRGQQVTLSCSPISGHRSVSWYQQTPGQGLQFLFEYFSETQRNKGNFPGRFSGRQFSNSRSEMNVSTLELGDSALYLCASSSRTGVSGNTIYFGEGSWLTVV.

This chain uses TRBV9 with TRBJ2-3; a possible D gene is TRBD1 (6 bases). Deletions cut 3 bases from V and 4 bases from J, with 18 bases between. The germline gives CDR1 SGDLS, CDR2 YYNGEE. This CDR3 has 16 residues. CDR3 DNA sequence: TGTGCCAGCAGCGACACAGGGAAGACTTTTTCAGATACGCAGTATTTT. Encoded protein: CASSDTGKTFSDTQYF.

The rearrangement links TRBV5-1 to TRBJ1-2, with D perhaps matching TRBD1 (6 bases). CDR1 and CDR2 (germline): SGHRS, YFSETQ. CDR3 length equals 13 residues. Trimming removed 4 bases from V and 8 bases from J, with 15 bases in between. This chain's CDR3 is CASSAEGETGYTF. In nucleotides, the CDR3 is TGCGCCAGCAGCGCCGAGGGGGAAACGGGCTACACCTTC.

The V and J genes are TRBV5-6 and TRBJ1-3, with no clear D. The CDR3 length is 16 residues. With 4 bases removed from V and 1 base from J, the gap between germline ends came to 15 bases. Germline lookup yields CDR1 SGHDT and CDR2 YYEEEE. This chain's CDR3 is CASSPSGGPSGNTIYF. The CDR3 DNA follows: TGTGCCAGCAGCCCCTCCGGCGGGCCATCTGGAAACACCATATATTTT.

The chain links TRBV5-4 to TRBJ2-1; 8 nucleotides align to TRBD2. The V segment lost 4 bases and the J segment 8 bases; nucleotides outside the gene matches: 14. The CDR3 loop spans 16 amino acids. Looked up from germline, CDR1 is SGHNT and CDR2 is YYREEE (reference sequence). As DNA, the CDR3 is TGTGCCAGCAGCATAGGGGGTAGCGGGGCTATTGATGAGCAGTTCTTC. It yields the protein CASSIGGSGAIDEQFF. The variable domain in full, with the rest retrieved from reference TRBV5-4 and TRBJ2-1, is ETGVTQSPTHLIKTRGQQVTLRCSSQSGHNTVSWYQQALGQGPQFIFQYYREEENGRGNFPPRFSGLQFPNYSSELNVNALELDDSALYLCASSIGGSGAIDEQFFGPGTRLTVL.

This chain links TRBV19 with TRBJ1-4, with D maybe TRBD1 (6 bases). Trimming took off 6 bases at V and 5 bases at J, with 16 bases between the two ends. Germline CDR1 LNHDA, CDR2 SQIVND (reference sequence). The CDR3 spans 15 residues. Written as DNA, the CDR3 is TGTGCCAGTAGCCCAATACAGGGACGGAATGAAAAACTGTTTTTT. Translation gives CASSPIQGRNEKLFF.

CDR3 DNA sequence: TGTGCCAGCAGCTCGCAGCGGACAGGGGGCTACGAGCAGTACTTC. This encodes CASSSQRTGGYEQYF. V is TRBV5-4 and J is TRBJ2-7; 10 nucleotides align to TRBD1. Losses at the gene ends were 3 bases for V and 3 bases for J; bases not matched to a gene: 6. The CDR3 extends over 15 amino acids. CDR1 is SGHNT and CDR2 is YYREEE in the germline V gene (reference sequence). Full variable domain (outside the CDR3, taken from reference TRBV5-4 and TRBJ2-7): ETGVTQSPTHLIKTRGQQVTLRCSSQSGHNTVSWYQQALGQGPQFIFQYYREEENGRGNFPPRFSGLQFPNYSSELNVNALELDDSALYLCASSSQRTGGYEQYFGPGTRLTVT.

This clone was observed once. V usage is TRBV27 and J usage is TRBJ2-5, with TRBD1 matching 8 bases. The germline CDR1 and CDR2 sequences are MNHEY and SMNVEV (reference sequence). Losses at the gene ends were 6 bases for V and 0 bases for J; bases not matched to a gene: 6. CDR3 size: 15 residues. Here the CDR3 reads CASSRDRGYQETQYF. In DNA form, the CDR3 reads TGTGCCAGCAGCCGAGACAGGGGATACCAAGAGACCCAGTACTTC.

The count of this clone is one. The chain employs TRBV9 and TRBJ1-5; D is unclear. Trimming pared 2 bases from V and 0 bases from J, leaving 15 bases between. CDR1 is SGDLS and CDR2 is YYNGEE in the germline V gene. The CDR3 loop spans 17 amino acids. The CDR3 is CASSVLNAALSNQPQHF. The CDR3 DNA is TGTGCCAGCAGCGTTCTTAACGCGGCACTTAGCAATCAGCCCCAGCATTTT.